This TCR beta chain is drawn from a study of blood T cell repertoires in COVID-19. About the study: Material from acute and convalescent COVID-19 was sourced from the United States, Italy and Spain.

Study processing details: Amplified reference gene primers provided the basis for estimating nucleated cell counts. Data came from immunoSEQ multiplex PCR; TCRdb stores just in-frame clones and leaves some out. For V, J and clone size, that table is used; D and trimming come from the DNA. The data contain 160,000 or so clones, around four fifths of them seen just once; the ten biggest clones take up roughly 10%. This clone was recorded a few times. The TCR was taken from a human donor in a cohort sampled during active COVID-19. The sample was peripheral blood.

The CDR3 DNA reads as TGTGCCAGCAGCTTCGGACAGGTTAATGAAAAACTGTTTTTT. It translates to CASSFGQVNEKLFF. The chain combines TRBV5-6 with TRBJ1-4; TRBD1 aligns across 7 bases. The germline CDR1 and CDR2 sequences are SGHDT and YYEEEE. The trim removed 2 bases at V and 4 bases at J, leaving 2 bases unmatched. The CDR3 runs to 14 residues.